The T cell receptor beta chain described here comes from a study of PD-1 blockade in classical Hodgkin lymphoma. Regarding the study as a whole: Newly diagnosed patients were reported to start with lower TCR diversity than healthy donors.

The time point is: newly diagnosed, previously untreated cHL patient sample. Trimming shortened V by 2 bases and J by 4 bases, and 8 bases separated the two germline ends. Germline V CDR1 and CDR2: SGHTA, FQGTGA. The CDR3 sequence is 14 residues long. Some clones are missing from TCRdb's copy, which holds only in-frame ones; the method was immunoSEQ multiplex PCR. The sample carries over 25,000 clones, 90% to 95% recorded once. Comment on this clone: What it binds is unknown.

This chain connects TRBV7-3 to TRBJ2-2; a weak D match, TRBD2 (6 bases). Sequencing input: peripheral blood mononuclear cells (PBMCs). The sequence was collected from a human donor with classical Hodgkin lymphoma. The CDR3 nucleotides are TGTGCCAGCAGCTTAGGGGGAGGCACCGGGGAGCTGTTTTTT. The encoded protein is CASSLGGGTGELFF.